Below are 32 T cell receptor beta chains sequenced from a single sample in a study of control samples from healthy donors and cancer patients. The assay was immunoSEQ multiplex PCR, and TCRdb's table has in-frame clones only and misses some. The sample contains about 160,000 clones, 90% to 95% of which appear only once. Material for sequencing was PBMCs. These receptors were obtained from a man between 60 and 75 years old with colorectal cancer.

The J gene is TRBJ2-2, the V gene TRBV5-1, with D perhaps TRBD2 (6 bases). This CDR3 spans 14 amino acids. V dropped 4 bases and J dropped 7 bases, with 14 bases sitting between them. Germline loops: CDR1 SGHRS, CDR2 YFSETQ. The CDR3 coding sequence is TGCGCCAGCAGCCAAGGGACTCCTGACGGGGAGCTGTTTTTT. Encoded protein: CASSQGTPDGELFF.

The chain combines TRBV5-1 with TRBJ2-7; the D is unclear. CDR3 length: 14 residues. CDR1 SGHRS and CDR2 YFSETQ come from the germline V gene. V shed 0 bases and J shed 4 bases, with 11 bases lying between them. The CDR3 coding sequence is TGCGCCAGCAGCTTGGGAGAGGTAATATACGAGCAGTACTTC. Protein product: CASSLGEVIYEQYF.

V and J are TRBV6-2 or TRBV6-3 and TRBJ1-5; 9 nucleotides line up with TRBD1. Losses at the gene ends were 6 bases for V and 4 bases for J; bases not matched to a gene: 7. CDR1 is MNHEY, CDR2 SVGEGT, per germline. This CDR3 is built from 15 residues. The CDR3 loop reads CASSFGTGINQPQHF. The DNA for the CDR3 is TGTGCCAGCAGCTTCGGGACAGGGATAAATCAGCCCCAGCATTTT.

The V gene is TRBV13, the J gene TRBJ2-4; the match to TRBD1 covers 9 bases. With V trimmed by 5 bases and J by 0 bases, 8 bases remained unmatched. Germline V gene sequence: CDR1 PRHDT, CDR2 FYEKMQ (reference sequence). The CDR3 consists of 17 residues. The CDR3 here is CASSGWDRALAKNIQYF. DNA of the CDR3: TGTGCCAGCAGCGGCTGGGACAGGGCTCTAGCCAAAAACATTCAGTACTTC.

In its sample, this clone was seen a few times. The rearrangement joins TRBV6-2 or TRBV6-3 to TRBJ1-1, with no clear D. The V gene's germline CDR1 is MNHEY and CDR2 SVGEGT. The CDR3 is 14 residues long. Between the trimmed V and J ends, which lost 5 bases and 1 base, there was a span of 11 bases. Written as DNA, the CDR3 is TGTGCCAGCAGTGGAGTCGGACGGAACACTGAAGCTTTCTTT. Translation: CASSGVGRNTEAFF.

This CDR3 reads CASSLGGGGVREAFF. For the CDR3, the DNA is TGTGCCAGCAGCCTGGGAGGAGGTGGGGTCCGTGAAGCTTTCTTT. V gene TRBV11-2 combines with J gene TRBJ1-1, with D unresolved. CDR3 length: 15 residues. Germline CDR1 and CDR2: SGHAT and FQNNGV. The V gene lost 5 bases and the J gene lost 7 bases, with 20 bases spanning the gap.

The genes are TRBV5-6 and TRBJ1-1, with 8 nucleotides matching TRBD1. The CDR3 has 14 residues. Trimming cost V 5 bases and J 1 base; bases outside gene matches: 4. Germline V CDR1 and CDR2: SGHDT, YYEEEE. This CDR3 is CASRWGQANTEAFF. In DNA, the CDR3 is TGTGCCAGCAGGTGGGGACAGGCGAACACTGAAGCTTTCTTT.

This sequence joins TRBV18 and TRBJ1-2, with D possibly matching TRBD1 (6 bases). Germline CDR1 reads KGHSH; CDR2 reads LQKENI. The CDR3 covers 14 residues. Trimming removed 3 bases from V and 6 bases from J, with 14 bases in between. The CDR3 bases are TGTGCCAGCTCACCCTCACAGGGATCCGATGGCTACACCTTC. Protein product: CASSPSQGSDGYTF.

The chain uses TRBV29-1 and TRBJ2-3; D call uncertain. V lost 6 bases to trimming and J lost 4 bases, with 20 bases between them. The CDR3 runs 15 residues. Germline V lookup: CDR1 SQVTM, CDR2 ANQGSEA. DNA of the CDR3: TGCAGCGTCGAACTTGGACGGTCGGGCCCAGATACGCAGTATTTT. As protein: CSVELGRSGPDTQYF.

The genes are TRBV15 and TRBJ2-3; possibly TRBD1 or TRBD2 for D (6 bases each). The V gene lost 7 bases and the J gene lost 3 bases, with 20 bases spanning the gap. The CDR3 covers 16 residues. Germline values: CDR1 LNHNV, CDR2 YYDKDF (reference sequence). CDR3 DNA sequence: TGTGCCACCAACCCATCGTTGGGGGGCATGACAGATACGCAGTATTTT. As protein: CATNPSLGGMTDTQYF.

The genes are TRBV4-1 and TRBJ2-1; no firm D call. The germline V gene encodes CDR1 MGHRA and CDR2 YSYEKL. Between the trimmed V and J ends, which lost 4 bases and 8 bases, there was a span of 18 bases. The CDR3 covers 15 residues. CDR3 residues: CASSRAALAQDEQFF. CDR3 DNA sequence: TGCGCCAGCAGCCGAGCTGCACTGGCCCAGGATGAGCAGTTCTTC.

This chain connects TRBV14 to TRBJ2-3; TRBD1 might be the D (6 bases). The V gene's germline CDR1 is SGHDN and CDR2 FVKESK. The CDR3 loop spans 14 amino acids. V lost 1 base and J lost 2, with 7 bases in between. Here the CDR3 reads CASSQGGPTDTQYF. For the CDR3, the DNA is TGTGCCAGCAGCCAAGGGGGGCCCACAGATACGCAGTATTTT.

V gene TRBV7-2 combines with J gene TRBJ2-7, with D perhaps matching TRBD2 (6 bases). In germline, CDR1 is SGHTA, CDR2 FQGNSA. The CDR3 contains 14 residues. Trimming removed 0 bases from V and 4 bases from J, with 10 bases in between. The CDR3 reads CASSLAPGVYEQYF. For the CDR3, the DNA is TGTGCCAGCAGCTTAGCCCCGGGGGTATACGAGCAGTACTTC.

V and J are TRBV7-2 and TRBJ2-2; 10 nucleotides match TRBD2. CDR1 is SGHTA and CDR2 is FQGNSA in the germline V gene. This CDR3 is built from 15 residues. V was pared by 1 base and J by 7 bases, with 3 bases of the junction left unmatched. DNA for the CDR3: TGTGCCAGCAGCTTAGTAGCGGGGGGTATCGGGGAGCTGTTTTTT. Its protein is CASSLVAGGIGELFF.

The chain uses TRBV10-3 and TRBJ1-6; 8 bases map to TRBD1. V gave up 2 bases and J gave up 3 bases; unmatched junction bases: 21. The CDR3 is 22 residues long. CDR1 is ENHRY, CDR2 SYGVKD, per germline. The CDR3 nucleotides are TGTGCCATCAGTGAGCGGAATTGGGACAGGCCGGAAATTGGGATCTATAATTCACCCCTCCACTTT. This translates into CAISERNWDRPEIGIYNSPLHF.

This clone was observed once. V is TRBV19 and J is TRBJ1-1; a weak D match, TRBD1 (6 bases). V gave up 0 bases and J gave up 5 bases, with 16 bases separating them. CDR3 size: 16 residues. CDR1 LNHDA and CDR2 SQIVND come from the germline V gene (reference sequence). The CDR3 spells CASSIDRQAGSTEAFF. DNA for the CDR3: TGTGCCAGTAGTATAGATCGACAGGCAGGGAGTACTGAAGCTTTCTTT.

In nucleotides, the CDR3 is TGCAGTGCTAGTGGCGGGGGCGAAGGCACCGGGGAGCTGTTTTTT. It codes for CSASGGGEGTGELFF. This chain connects TRBV20-1 to TRBJ2-2; TRBD2 might be the D (7 bases). V lost 3 bases, J lost 4 bases, and 15 bases lay in between. The CDR3 is made up of 15 amino acids. Germline CDR1 and CDR2: DFQATT and SNEGSKA (reference sequence).

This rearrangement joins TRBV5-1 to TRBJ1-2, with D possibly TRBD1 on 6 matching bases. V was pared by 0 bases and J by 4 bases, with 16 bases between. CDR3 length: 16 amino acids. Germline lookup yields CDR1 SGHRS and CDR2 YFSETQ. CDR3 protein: CASSLGQVNRGYGYTF. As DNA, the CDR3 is TGCGCCAGCAGCTTGGGACAGGTCAATCGGGGCTATGGCTACACCTTC. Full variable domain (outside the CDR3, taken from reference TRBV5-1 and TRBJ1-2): KAGVTQTPRYLIKTRGQQVTLSCSPISGHRSVSWYQQTPGQGLQFLFEYFSETQRNKGNFPGRFSGRQFSNSRSEMNVSTLELGDSALYLCASSLGQVNRGYGYTFGSGTRLTVV.

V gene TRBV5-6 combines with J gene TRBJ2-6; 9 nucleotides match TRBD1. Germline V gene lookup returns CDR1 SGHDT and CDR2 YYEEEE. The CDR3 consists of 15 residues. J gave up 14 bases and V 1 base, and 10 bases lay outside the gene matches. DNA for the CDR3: TGTGCCAGCAGCTTGACCGGGACAGGGTCTCCCATCCTGACTTTC. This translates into CASSLTGTGSPILTF.

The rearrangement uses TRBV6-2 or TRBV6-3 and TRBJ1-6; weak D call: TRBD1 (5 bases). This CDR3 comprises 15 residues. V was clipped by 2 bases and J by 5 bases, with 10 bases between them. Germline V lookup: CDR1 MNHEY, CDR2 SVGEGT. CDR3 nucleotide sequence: TGTGCCAGCAGTTACCAACAGGCTAATAATTCACCCCTCCACTTT. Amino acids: CASSYQQANNSPLHF.

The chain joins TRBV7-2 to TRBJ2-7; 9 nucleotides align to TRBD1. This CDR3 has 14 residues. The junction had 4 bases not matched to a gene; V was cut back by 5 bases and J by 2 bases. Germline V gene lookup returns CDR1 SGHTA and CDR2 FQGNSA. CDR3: CASSTRTGAYEQYF. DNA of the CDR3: TGTGCCAGCAGCACACGGACAGGGGCCTACGAGCAGTACTTC.

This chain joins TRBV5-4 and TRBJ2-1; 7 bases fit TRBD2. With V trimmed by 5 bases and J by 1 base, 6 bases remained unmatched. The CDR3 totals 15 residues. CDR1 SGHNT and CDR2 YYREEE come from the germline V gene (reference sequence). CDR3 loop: CASSLPGLSYNEQFF. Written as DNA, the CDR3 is TGTGCCAGCAGTTTGCCGGGACTATCCTACAATGAGCAGTTCTTC. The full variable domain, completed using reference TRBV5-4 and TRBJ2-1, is ETGVTQSPTHLIKTRGQQVTLRCSSQSGHNTVSWYQQALGQGPQFIFQYYREEENGRGNFPPRFSGLQFPNYSSELNVNALELDDSALYLCASSLPGLSYNEQFFGPGTRLTVL.

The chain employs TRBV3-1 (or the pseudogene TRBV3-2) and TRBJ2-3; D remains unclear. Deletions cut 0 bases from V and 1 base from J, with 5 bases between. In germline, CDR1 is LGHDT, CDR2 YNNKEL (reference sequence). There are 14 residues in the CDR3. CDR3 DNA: TGTGCCAGCAGCCAAGATGATGGCACAGATACGCAGTATTTT. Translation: CASSQDDGTDTQYF.

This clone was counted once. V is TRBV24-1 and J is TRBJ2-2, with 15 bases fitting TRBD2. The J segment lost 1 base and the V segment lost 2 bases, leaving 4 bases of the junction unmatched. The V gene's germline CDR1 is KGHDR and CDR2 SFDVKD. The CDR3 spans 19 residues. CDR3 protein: CATSDSPGLAGGNTGELFF. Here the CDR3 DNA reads TGTGCCACCAGTGATTCCCCGGGACTAGCGGGGGGGAACACCGGGGAGCTGTTTTTT.

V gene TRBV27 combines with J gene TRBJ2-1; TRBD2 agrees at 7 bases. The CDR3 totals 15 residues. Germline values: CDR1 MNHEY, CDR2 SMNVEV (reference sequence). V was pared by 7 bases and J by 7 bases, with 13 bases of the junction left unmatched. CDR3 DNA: TGTGCCAGCACCTCCCGCGGACTAGTAGATAATGAGCAGTTCTTC. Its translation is CASTSRGLVDNEQFF.

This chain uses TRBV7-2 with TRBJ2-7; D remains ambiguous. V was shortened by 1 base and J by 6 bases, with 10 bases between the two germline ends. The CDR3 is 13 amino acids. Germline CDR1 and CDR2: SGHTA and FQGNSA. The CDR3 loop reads CASSLVGLFEQYF. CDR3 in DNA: TGTGCCAGCAGCTTAGTAGGGCTATTCGAGCAGTACTTC.

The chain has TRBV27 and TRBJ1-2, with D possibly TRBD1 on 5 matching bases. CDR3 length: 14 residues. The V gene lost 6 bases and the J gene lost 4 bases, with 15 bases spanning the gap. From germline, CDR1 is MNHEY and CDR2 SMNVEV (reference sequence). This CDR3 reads CASRGTSRAYGYTF. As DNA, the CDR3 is TGTGCCAGCAGGGGGACCTCCCGGGCCTATGGCTACACCTTC.

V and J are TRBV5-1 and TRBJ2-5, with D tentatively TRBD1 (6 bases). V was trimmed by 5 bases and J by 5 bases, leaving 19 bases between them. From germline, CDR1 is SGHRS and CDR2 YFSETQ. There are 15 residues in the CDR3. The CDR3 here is CASRALPGAAETQYF. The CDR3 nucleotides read TGCGCCAGCAGAGCACTTCCAGGGGCGGCTGAGACCCAGTACTTC.

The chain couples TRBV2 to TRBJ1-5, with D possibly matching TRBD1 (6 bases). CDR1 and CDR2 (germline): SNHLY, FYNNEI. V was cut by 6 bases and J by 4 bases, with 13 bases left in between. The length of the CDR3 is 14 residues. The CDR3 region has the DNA TGTGCCAGCAGCCGAAAGCAGGGGAATCAGCCCCAGCATTTT. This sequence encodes CASSRKQGNQPQHF.

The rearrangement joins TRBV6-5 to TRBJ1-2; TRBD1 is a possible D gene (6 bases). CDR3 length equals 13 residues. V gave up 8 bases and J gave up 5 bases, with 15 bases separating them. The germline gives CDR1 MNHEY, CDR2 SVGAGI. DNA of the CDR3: TGTGCCAGCCGCGCCGGACAGCAGTATGGCTACACCTTC. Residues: CASRAGQQYGYTF.

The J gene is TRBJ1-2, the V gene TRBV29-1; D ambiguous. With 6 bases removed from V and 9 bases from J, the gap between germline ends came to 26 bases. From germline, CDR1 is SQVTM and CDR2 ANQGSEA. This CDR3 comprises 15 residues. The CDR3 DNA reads TGCAGCGTCTCTGAAGCCCTGACGGCAGATTGGAGCTACACCTTC. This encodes CSVSEALTADWSYTF.

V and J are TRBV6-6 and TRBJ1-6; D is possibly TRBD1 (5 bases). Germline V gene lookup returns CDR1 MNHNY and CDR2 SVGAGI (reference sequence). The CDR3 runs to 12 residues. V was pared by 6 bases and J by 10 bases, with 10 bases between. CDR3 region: CASSRASSPLHF. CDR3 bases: TGTGCCAGCAGCAGGGCTAGCTCACCCCTCCACTTT.